These 20 T cell receptor beta chains were all obtained from the same sample, sequenced in a study of blood T cell repertoires in COVID-19. Sequencing used immunoSEQ multiplex PCR; TCRdb keeps in-frame clones, though not all of them. The sample has tens of thousands of clones, around 80% seen once. The sequencing input was PBMCs or T cells enriched from blood (not recorded which). These receptors all come from a woman between 35 and 50 years old with acute COVID-19.

The genes are TRBV19 and TRBJ2-5, with 9 positions matching TRBD1. The CDR3 is made up of 14 amino acids. Germline V CDR1 and CDR2: LNHDA, SQIVND (reference sequence). The V gene end was trimmed by 5 bases and the J gene end by 5 bases; junction bases not matched to a gene: 6. This chain's CDR3 is CASSPGQGGETQYF. The CDR3 bases are TGTGCCAGTAGTCCGGGACAGGGCGGCGAGACCCAGTACTTC.

The chain combines TRBV2 with TRBJ1-5, with D perhaps TRBD1 (6 bases). The germline V gene encodes CDR1 SNHLY and CDR2 FYNNEI. Trimming took off 6 bases at V and 5 bases at J, with 14 bases between the two ends. CDR3 length: 14 residues. The CDR3 DNA reads as TGTGCCAGCAGGGACGACAGGAATCATCAGCCCCAGCATTTT. Translating gives CASRDDRNHQPQHF.

The V gene is TRBV11-2, the J gene TRBJ2-1; TRBD2 might be the D (6 bases). Germline CDR1 and CDR2: SGHAT and FQNNGV. The V end was cut by 1 base, the J end by 7 bases, with 14 bases between. CDR3 length: 15 residues. CDR3 sequence: CASSLGTTLRNEQFF. The CDR3 DNA follows: TGTGCCAGCAGCTTAGGGACTACCTTGAGGAATGAGCAGTTCTTC.

This clone has just a few counts. V is TRBV5-1 and J is TRBJ1-2; no definite D call. In germline, CDR1 is SGHRS, CDR2 YFSETQ. Trimming removed 0 bases at V and 4 bases at J, with 10 bases between. The length of the CDR3 is 14 residues. The CDR3 sequence is CASSLEGRSYGYTF. For the CDR3, the DNA is TGCGCCAGCAGCTTGGAAGGCAGGTCCTATGGCTACACCTTC.

The V gene is TRBV3-1 (or the pseudogene TRBV3-2), the J gene TRBJ2-7; 8 bases are a match to TRBD2. The germline gives CDR1 LGHDT, CDR2 YNNKEL (reference sequence). The CDR3 covers 14 residues. After removal of 1 base from V and 5 bases from J, the junction contained 4 bases not matched to a gene. The CDR3 nucleotides are TGTGCCAGCAGCCAAGCCGGGACTAGGAACGAGCAGTACTTC. Its translation: CASSQAGTRNEQYF.

This clone was found a few times. Written as DNA, the CDR3 is TGTGCCAGTAGTTCCTCGGGGGGGGATCAGCCCCAGCATTTT. It encodes CASSSSGGDQPQHF. The gene calls are TRBV19 and TRBJ1-5; TRBD1 is a possible D gene (5 bases). Germline CDR1 reads LNHDA; CDR2 reads SQIVND (reference sequence). The CDR3 extends over 14 amino acids. Trimming left V 5 bases short and J 5 bases short, with 13 bases between.

The chain combines TRBV24-1 with TRBJ2-1; 13 nucleotides agree with TRBD2. Germline lookup yields CDR1 KGHDR and CDR2 SFDVKD. The CDR3 has 18 residues. V was clipped by 0 bases and J by 3 bases; unmatched bases: 4. In DNA, the CDR3 is TGTGCCACCAGTGATTTGCCAGGACTAGCGGGAGACTACAATGAGCAGTTCTTC. Translation gives CATSDLPGLAGDYNEQFF.

As DNA, the CDR3 is TGTGCCAGCAGTTACTCGTCCGGGGGAATGAACACTGAAGCTTTCTTT. Translating gives CASSYSSGGMNTEAFF. The chain carries TRBV6-5 and TRBJ1-1, with a possible D match to TRBD1 (5 bases). Looked up from germline, CDR1 is MNHEY and CDR2 is SVGAGI. Trimming took 0 bases from V and 0 from J, leaving 11 bases between them. CDR3 length: 16 residues.

CDR3 bases: TGTGCCAGTAGTAACACGGGACAGGGGTTCATGAACACTGAAGCTTTCTTT. As protein: CASSNTGQGFMNTEAFF. The rearrangement links TRBV19 to TRBJ1-1; 10 bases line up with TRBD1. The CDR3 is 17 residues long. V dropped 4 bases and J dropped 0; count of bases not matched to a gene: 8. Germline V gene sequence: CDR1 LNHDA, CDR2 SQIVND (reference sequence).

This sequence joins TRBV19 and TRBJ2-1; TRBD2 aligns across 9 bases. CDR1 LNHDA and CDR2 SQIVND come from the germline V gene (reference sequence). V trimming: 5 bases; J trimming: 4 bases; junction bases outside the gene matches: 9. CDR3 length equals 16 residues. The CDR3 bases are TGTGCCAGTAGTTCAATGAGCGGGAGGTTGTACAATGAGCAGTTCTTC. Amino acids: CASSSMSGRLYNEQFF. The complete variable domain, with remaining parts taken from reference TRBV19 and TRBJ2-1, reads DGGITQSPKYLFRKEGQNVTLSCEQNLNHDAMYWYRQDPGQGLRLIYYSQIVNDFQKGDIAEGYSVSREKKESFPLTVTSAQKNPTAFYLCASSSMSGRLYNEQFFGPGTRLTVL.

V is TRBV28 and J is TRBJ2-7, with a tentative D call TRBD2 (5 bases). V lost 5 bases to trimming and J lost 6 bases, with 20 bases between them. Germline V lookup: CDR1 MDHEN, CDR2 SYDVKM. There are 15 residues in the CDR3. This chain's CDR3 is CASSRGRVIQSEQYF. The CDR3 DNA reads TGTGCCAGCAGTCGAGGGCGGGTTATCCAATCCGAGCAGTACTTC.

The chain has TRBV15 and TRBJ1-2; 9 nucleotides line up with TRBD1. CDR1 and CDR2 from the germline V gene are LNHNV and YYDKDF (reference sequence). This CDR3 has 15 residues. V was pared by 0 bases and J by 4 bases, with 3 bases of the junction left unmatched. The CDR3 sequence is CATSRDTDRGYGYTF. The CDR3 nucleotides are TGTGCCACCAGCAGAGATACGGACAGGGGCTATGGCTACACCTTC.

V usage is TRBV3-1 (or the pseudogene TRBV3-2) and J usage is TRBJ1-5; tentative D call: TRBD1 (5 bases). Germline-derived CDR1 and CDR2 are LGHDT and YNNKEL (reference sequence). V lost 0 bases and J lost 7, with 10 bases in between. This CDR3 is built from 14 residues. The CDR3 DNA reads as TGTGCCAGCAGCCAAGATGCCTCAGGGCAGCCCCAGCATTTT. Protein product: CASSQDASGQPQHF.

The chain has TRBV5-1 and TRBJ2-2, with 8 bases identical to TRBD1. There are 15 residues in the CDR3. Trimming took 2 bases from V and 4 from J; bases not matched to a gene: 4. Germline CDR1 and CDR2: SGHRS and YFSETQ. As DNA, the CDR3 is TGCGCCAGCAGCTTCCAGGGGGCGGCCACCGGGGAGCTGTTTTTT. Translation gives CASSFQGAATGELFF.

As concerns this clone: Sequence at one end of the junction differs from germline and may be a read error. The chain is built from TRBV27 and TRBJ2-1; D remains unclear. The germline V gene encodes CDR1 MNHEY and CDR2 SMNVEV (reference sequence). The CDR3 runs to 14 residues. The DNA of the CDR3 is TGTGCCAGCAGTATCGACGTTTCTTACAGTGAGCAGTTCTTC. This codes for CASSIDVSYSEQFF.

This sequence joins TRBV6-1 and TRBJ2-7; D might be TRBD1 (7 bases). CDR1 and CDR2 (germline): MNHNS, SASEGT. The CDR3 runs 15 residues. The germline V and J ends were trimmed by 2 bases and 4 bases, with 15 bases remaining between them. CDR3 residues: CASSERRGRGYEQYV. In DNA form, the CDR3 reads TGTGCCAGCAGTGAAAGGAGGGGGCGCGGGTACGAGCAGTACGTC.

The chain has TRBV24-1 and TRBJ2-7; D perhaps matches TRBD1 (5 bases). Germline V gives CDR1 KGHDR, CDR2 SFDVKD. V dropped 4 bases and J dropped 1 base, with 7 bases sitting between them. CDR3 length equals 13 residues. The CDR3 DNA reads as TGTGCCACCAGTGAGCAGGGATCCTACGAGCAGTACGTC. Translating gives CATSEQGSYEQYV.

The rearrangement joins TRBV5-1 to TRBJ2-1; a weak D match, TRBD2 (5 bases). The CDR3 is made up of 14 amino acids. CDR1 and CDR2 (germline): SGHRS, YFSETQ. V was pared by 7 bases and J by 0 bases, with 11 bases between. CDR3 sequence reads: CASGRAGSYNEQFF. The CDR3 nucleotides read TGCGCCAGCGGGCGGGCGGGCTCCTACAATGAGCAGTTCTTC.

The chain links TRBV6-2 or TRBV6-3 to TRBJ1-3; D not certain. The CDR3 totals 15 residues. The V gene's germline CDR1 is MNHEY and CDR2 SVGEGT. Deletions cut 6 bases from V and 0 bases from J, with 12 bases between. In nucleotides, the CDR3 is TGTGCCAGCAGCCGGGAGAACCGCTCTGGAAACACCATATATTTT. Encoded protein: CASSRENRSGNTIYF.

This chain joins TRBV11-3 and TRBJ2-1, with D maybe TRBD1 (5 bases). There are 14 residues in the CDR3. V lost 4 bases and J 1 base, leaving 8 bases between the germline ends. CDR1 is SGHNT and CDR2 is YENEEA in the germline V gene. In nucleotides, the CDR3 is TGTGCCAGCAGCTCCAGGGATTCCTACAATGAGCAGTTCTTC. Protein sequence: CASSSRDSYNEQFF.